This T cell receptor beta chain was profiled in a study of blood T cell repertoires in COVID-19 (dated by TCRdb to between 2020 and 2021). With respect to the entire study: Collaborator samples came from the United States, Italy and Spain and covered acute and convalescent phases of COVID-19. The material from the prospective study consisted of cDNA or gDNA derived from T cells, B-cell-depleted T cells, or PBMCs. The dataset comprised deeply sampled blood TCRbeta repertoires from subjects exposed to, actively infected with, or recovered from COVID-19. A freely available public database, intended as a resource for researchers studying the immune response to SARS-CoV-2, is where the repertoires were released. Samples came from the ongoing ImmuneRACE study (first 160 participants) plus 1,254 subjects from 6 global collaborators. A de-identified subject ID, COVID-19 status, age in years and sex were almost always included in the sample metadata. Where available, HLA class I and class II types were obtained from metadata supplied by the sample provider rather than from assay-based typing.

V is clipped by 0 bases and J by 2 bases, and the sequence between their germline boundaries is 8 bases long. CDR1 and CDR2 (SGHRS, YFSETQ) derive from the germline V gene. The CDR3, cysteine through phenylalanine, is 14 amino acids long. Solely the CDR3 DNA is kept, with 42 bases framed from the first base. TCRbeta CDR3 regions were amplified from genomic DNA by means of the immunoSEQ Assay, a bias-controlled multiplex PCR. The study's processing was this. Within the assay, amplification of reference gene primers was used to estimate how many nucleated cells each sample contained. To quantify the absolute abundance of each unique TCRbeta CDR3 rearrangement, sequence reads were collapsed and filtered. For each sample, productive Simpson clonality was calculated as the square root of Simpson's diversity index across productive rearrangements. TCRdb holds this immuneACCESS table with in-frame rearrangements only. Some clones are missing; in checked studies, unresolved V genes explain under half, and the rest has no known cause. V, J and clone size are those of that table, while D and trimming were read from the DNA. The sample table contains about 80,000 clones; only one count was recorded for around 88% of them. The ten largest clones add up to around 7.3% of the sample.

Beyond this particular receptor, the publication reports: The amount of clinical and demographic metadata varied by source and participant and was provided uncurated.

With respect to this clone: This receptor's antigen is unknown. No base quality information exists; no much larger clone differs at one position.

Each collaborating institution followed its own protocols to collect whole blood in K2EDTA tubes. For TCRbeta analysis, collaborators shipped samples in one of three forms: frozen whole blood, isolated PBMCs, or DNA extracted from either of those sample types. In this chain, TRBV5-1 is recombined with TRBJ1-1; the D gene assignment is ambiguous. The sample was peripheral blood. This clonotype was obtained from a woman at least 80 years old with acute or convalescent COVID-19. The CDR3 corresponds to CASSLDPGNTEAFF. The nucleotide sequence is TGCGCCAGCAGCTTGGATCCAGGAAACACTGAAGCTTTCTTT.